The sequence of this TCR beta chain was determined in a study of blood T cell repertoires in COVID-19. About the study: Both acute and convalescent COVID-19 samples were obtained from the United States, Italy and Spain. Nucleic acid was either cDNA or gDNA, and it came from T cells, B-cell-depleted T cells, or PBMCs.

The Seattle site enrolled patients during active infection and followed them longitudinally. Germline-derived CDR1 and CDR2 are SGHDT and YYEEEE. The CDR3 extends over 16 amino acids. The V segment lost 3 bases and the J segment 3 bases; nucleotides outside the gene matches: 7. Using immunoSEQ multiplex PCR, the repertoire was profiled, and TCRdb retains in-frame clones only, with some absent. Among under 250,000 clones listed, around 86% were seen once. Sequencing was done on a sample of peripheral blood. The source of this sequence is a woman older than 75 with COVID-19, enrolled during active disease. The chain joins TRBV5-6 to TRBJ2-4; 9 nucleotides line up with TRBD2. The CDR3 spells CASSSDSGGGKNIQYF. The CDR3 DNA follows: TGTGCCAGCAGCTCAGATAGCGGGGGTGGCAAAAACATTCAGTACTTC.